This T cell receptor (beta chain) is from a study of naive and memory T cell subsets. Overnight CMV lysate stimulation of fresh PBMCs defined donor CMV status by CD4+ IFNgamma. Four subsets defined by CD45RA and CD27 were sorted after CD3, CD4, CD8 and live/dead staining. Findings of the study overall: There was no ground truth to check naive and memory subset results. Especially in CD8 cells, naive repertoires contained a few larger clonotypes, possibly CD45RA-re-expressing memory cells.

An equimolar mix of two oligonucleotides served as the beta constant-region primer for TRBC1 and TRBC2. Nested alpha and beta constant-region primers with the SP2 primer drove four PCR rounds on ligated cDNA. MiXCR, applied by TCRdb to the UMI-ligation and nested PCR reads, yields one record per CDR3 protein. The sample comprises more than 120,000 distinct CDR3 sequences, approximately 20% of which are singletons, and approximately 0.58% rests with the top ten. Germline CDR1 and CDR2: MNHEY and SMNVEV (reference sequence). Trimming stripped 4 bases from V and 0 bases from J, with 14 bases between. The CDR3 sequence is 16 residues long. Of note for this clonotype: Antigen unknown.

The sample was naive CD8+ T cells from blood. The clonotype originates from a human donor in good health. J is TRBJ2-3 and V is TRBV27, with D perhaps TRBD1 or TRBD2 (5 bases each). The CDR3 sequence: CASSSFDRLSTDTQYF. CDR3 DNA: TGTGCCAGCAGTTCTTTCGACAGACTAAGCACAGATACGCAGTATTTT.